The present T cell receptor (beta chain) was sequenced within a study of T cells after yellow fever vaccination. General observations from the study: In FACS-sorted repertoires, abundant clonotypes from the bulk population could appear as contaminants. Booster samples showed a return of most primary-vaccination clones (approximately 96% CD4, about 88% CD8). It was a weaker secondary response, yet one that peaked faster, at day 5 versus 15.

In this sample, this clonotype turned up many times. Its cognate antigen is unknown. 5'RACE template switching generated TCR cDNA, adding a universal primer site and UMIs. From the 5' RACE reads, TCRdb called clonotypes with MiXCR, one entry per CDR3 protein. The data hold 110,000 to 150,000 distinct CDR3 sequences, with about 6.2% observed a single time. Losses at the gene ends were 7 bases for V and 1 base for J; bases not matched to a gene: 5. The CDR3 runs 14 residues. The chain is built from TRBV12-3 or TRBV12-4 and TRBJ2-3; 7 bases are a match to TRBD2. The TCR originated in a man between 25 and 39 years old who received the YFV17D yellow fever vaccine. This specimen consisted of CD4+ T cells sorted from PBMCs, obtained 10 days after the yellow fever booster vaccination. DNA of the CDR3: TGTGCCAGCATCCTGGGGGGGGGCACAGATACGCAGTATTTT. Amino acid sequence: CASILGGGTDTQYF.